A selection of T cell receptor beta chains follows, all from one sample in a study of blood T cell repertoires in COVID-19. The repertoire was sequenced with immunoSEQ multiplex PCR; TCRdb's copy has only in-frame clones and lacks some. Of about 200,000 clones in the sample, more than 75% were seen once. Sequencing was carried out using peripheral blood. The receptors stem from a man in his 60s with acute or convalescent COVID-19. Each CDR3 is given with its conserved first and last residue. A D gene is named only where the DNA matches it firmly.

cdr3_aa,j_call,d_call,v_call
CASSTGGRYGYTF,TRBJ1-2,-,TRBV19
CASSPSGRREYF,TRBJ2-3,TRBD2,TRBV28
CASSRSVDTQYF,TRBJ2-3,-,TRBV3-1/TRBV3-2
CASSPTGGQGNTIYF,TRBJ1-3,TRBD1,TRBV6-6
CASSQGATNEKLFF,TRBJ1-4,-,TRBV3-1/TRBV3-2
CASSEATRTGNQPQHF,TRBJ1-5,TRBD1,TRBV6-1
CASIQGNYNSPLHF,TRBJ1-6,TRBD1,TRBV6-5
CASSYGRGDEQYF,TRBJ2-7,-,TRBV27
CASSLGPVYGYTF,TRBJ1-2,-,TRBV11-2
CASSQVLGRGTSGNTIYF,TRBJ1-3,TRBD1,TRBV3-1/TRBV3-2
CASSQDRGGFFTEAFF,TRBJ1-1,-,TRBV3-1/TRBV3-2
CASSLELAGTDEQFF,TRBJ2-1,TRBD2,TRBV5-1
CASSLRQSKNIQYF,TRBJ2-4,-,TRBV5-4
CASRQAGRETQYF,TRBJ2-5,TRBD2,TRBV2
CASSLGGPGNQPQHF,TRBJ1-5,-,TRBV7-8
CASSPQTGDNGYTF,TRBJ1-2,TRBD1,TRBV18
CASSSVGGSHNEQFF,TRBJ2-1,-,TRBV11-3
CASSIGVGYGYTF,TRBJ1-2,-,TRBV19
CASSGSGGGTGELFF,TRBJ2-2,TRBD2,TRBV2
CASSPQRGPNEKLFF,TRBJ1-4,-,TRBV18
CASSPSGQSILVVANGYTF,TRBJ1-2,TRBD1,TRBV19
CASSFYPGTGAHEQYF,TRBJ2-7,TRBD1,TRBV27
CASSYGTGGEETQYF,TRBJ2-5,TRBD1,TRBV6-5
CASSLAPGTTGGPYNEQFF,TRBJ2-1,-,TRBV5-1
CASSLFWEGNYGYTF,TRBJ1-2,-,TRBV5-6
CATSDRKGSGGADTQYF,TRBJ2-3,TRBD2,TRBV24-1
CSVETGSGYTF,TRBJ1-2,TRBD1,TRBV29-1
CASSFRAPVNYGYTF,TRBJ1-2,-,TRBV7-2
CATSSETGTANSPLHF,TRBJ1-6,TRBD1,TRBV15
CASSYDFSTDTQYF,TRBJ2-3,-,TRBV6-5
CASSSDRVTEAFF,TRBJ1-1,TRBD1,TRBV7-6
CASSPLGTGSYGYTF,TRBJ1-2,TRBD1,TRBV18
CASSQERGGNSYNSPLHF,TRBJ1-6,-,TRBV4-1
CASSPEQSHNEQFF,TRBJ2-1,-,TRBV7-2
CASSPARVVRETQYF,TRBJ2-5,-,TRBV11-2
CASKSGGAGEKLFF,TRBJ1-4,TRBD1,TRBV6-5
CASSYSRGRGQSPLHF,TRBJ1-6,TRBD1,TRBV6-5
CASSLAPGLAGPRTTYNEQFF,TRBJ2-1,TRBD2,TRBV7-6
CASSQAVGEGEKLFF,TRBJ1-4,-,TRBV3-1/TRBV3-2
CASTRDGPAETQYF,TRBJ2-5,-,TRBV2
CASNPGGAGNQETQYF,TRBJ2-5,TRBD2,TRBV5-1
CASSRGGADYEQYF,TRBJ2-7,TRBD2,TRBV28
CASSRLAGGFTGELFF,TRBJ2-2,TRBD2,TRBV6-2/TRBV6-3
CASSSRMDRGLGEQYF,TRBJ2-7,TRBD1,TRBV28
CASSSPGWVSPLHF,TRBJ1-6,-,TRBV28
CASSEGRVNNSPLHF,TRBJ1-6,-,TRBV6-1
CASSESGGTEAFF,TRBJ1-1,TRBD1,TRBV25-1
CASSYRTGKTEAFF,TRBJ1-1,TRBD1,TRBV6-2/TRBV6-3
CASRWEAVLYNEQFF,TRBJ2-1,-,TRBV5-1
CASTAGGPF,TRBJ1-2,TRBD1,TRBV12-3/TRBV12-4
CASSTDSVYEQYF,TRBJ2-7,-,TRBV5-1
CASRYTGSSGNTIYF,TRBJ1-3,-,TRBV25-1
CASSASGTGGTPGYTF,TRBJ1-2,TRBD1,TRBV9
CASSEYGGPYEQYF,TRBJ2-7,-,TRBV25-1
CASSIWALAGGPATTKNIQYF,TRBJ2-4,TRBD2,TRBV19
CASSPSGGLFATNEKLFF,TRBJ1-4,-,TRBV5-5
CASSLSPGQVDTQYF,TRBJ2-3,-,TRBV7-3